This is a list of T cell receptor beta chains from one sample in a study of cytomegalovirus exposure and HLA in healthy donors. Produced via immunoSEQ multiplex PCR; TCRdb's table is partial and in-frame only. The sample has about 120,000 clones; around three quarters are singletons. The sequenced material came from PBMCs. These receptors were obtained from a woman aged 40 to 50 in good health and CMV-seropositive. CDR3s include the opening cysteine and the closing phenylalanine or tryptophan. D genes are given only for firm matches.

V,D,J,CDR3
TRBV30,TRBD2,TRBJ2-2,CAWSVSASGNTGELFF
TRBV25-1,TRBD1,TRBJ1-1,CASSRTGGTEAFF
TRBV4-3,.,TRBJ1-4,CASSPQTGLNEKLFF
TRBV13,.,TRBJ1-6,CASSLRGGLDSPLHF
TRBV10-3,TRBD1,TRBJ2-7,CAISESSRTGHYEQYF
TRBV5-5,.,TRBJ2-3,CASSAGLARTDTQYF
TRBV6-1,.,TRBJ1-6,CASSDWGRSSSPLHF
TRBV5-1,TRBD2,TRBJ2-2,CASSRGGSGDNRELFF
TRBV27,TRBD2,TRBJ2-7,CASSHKPGLAVSYEQYF
TRBV20-1,TRBD2,TRBJ2-4,CSARGGSLQYF
TRBV4-1,.,.,CASSQDRGYEQYF
TRBV7-9,TRBD1,TRBJ1-1,CASSLNQGGTEAFF
TRBV15,.,TRBJ1-4,CATSRLRGTNEKLFF
TRBV6-6,.,TRBJ1-2,CASGAGDGYTF
TRBV19,TRBD1,TRBJ2-5,CASSRGQWETQYF
TRBV20-1,.,TRBJ1-1,CSARSNTEAFF
TRBV4-3,TRBD1,TRBJ1-6,CASSQDPRGDNSPLHF